This T cell receptor (beta chain) was recovered during a study of technical replicates of blood from several donors. The assay was immunoSEQ multiplex PCR, and TCRdb's table has in-frame clones only and misses some. This table holds more than 65,000 clones, nearly 96% found once. The V gene's germline CDR1 is SGHNT and CDR2 YENEEA. The V and J ends lost 1 base and 3 bases respectively, with 6 bases between them. This CDR3 has 13 amino acids. The sample taken for sequencing was T cells isolated from PBMCs. The J gene is TRBJ1-1, the V gene TRBV11-3; D is undetermined. The receptor comes from a human donor in good health. CDR3 residues: CASSLAGYTEAFF. In DNA form, the CDR3 reads TGTGCCAGCAGCTTAGCCGGTTACACTGAAGCTTTCTTT.